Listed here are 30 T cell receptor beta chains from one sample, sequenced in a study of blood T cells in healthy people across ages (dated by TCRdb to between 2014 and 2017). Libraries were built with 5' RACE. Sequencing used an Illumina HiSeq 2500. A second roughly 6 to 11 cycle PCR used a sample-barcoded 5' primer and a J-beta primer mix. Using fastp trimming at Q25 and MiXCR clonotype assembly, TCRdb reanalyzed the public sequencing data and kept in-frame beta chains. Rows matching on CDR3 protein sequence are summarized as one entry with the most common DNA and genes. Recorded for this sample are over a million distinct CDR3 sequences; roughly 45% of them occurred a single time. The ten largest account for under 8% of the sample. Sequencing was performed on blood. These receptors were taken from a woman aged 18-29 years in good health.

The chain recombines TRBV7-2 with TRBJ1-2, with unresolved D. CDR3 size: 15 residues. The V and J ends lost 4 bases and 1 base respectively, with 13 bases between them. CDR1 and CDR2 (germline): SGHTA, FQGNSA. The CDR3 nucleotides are TGTGCCAGCAGCTCAAAAGCCGGGATTAACTATGGCTACACCTTC. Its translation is CASSSKAGINYGYTF.

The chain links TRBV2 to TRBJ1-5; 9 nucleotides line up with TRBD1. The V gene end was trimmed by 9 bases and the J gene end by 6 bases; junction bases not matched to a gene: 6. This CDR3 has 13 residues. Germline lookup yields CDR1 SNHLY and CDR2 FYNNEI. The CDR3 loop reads CARGQGRGQPQHF. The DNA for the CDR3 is TGTGCCAGGGGACAGGGACGGGGTCAGCCCCAGCATTTT.

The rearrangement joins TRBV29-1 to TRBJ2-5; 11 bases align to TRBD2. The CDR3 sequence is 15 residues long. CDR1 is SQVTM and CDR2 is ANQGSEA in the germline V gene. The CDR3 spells CNVNGLAGRQETQYF. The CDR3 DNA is TGCAACGTGAATGGACTAGCGGGCCGACAAGAGACCCAGTACTTC.

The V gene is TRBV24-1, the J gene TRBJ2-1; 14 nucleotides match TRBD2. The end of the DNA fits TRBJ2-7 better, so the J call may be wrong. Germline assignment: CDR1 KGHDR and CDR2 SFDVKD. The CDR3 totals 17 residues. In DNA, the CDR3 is TGTGCCACCAGTGAGGGGGGACTAGCGGGGGTATACAATGAGCAGTACTTC. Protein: CATSEGGLAGVYNEQYF.

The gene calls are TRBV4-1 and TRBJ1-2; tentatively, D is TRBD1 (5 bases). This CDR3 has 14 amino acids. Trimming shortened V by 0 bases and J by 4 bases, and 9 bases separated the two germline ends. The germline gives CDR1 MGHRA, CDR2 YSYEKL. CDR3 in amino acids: CASSQEPGTYGYTF. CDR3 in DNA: TGCGCCAGCAGCCAAGAACCAGGGACCTATGGCTACACCTTC.

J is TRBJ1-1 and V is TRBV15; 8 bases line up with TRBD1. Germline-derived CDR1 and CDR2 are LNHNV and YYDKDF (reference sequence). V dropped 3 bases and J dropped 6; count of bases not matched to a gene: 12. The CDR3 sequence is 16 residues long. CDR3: CATSSGTGGILAEAFF. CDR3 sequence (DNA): TGTGCCACCAGCAGTGGTACAGGGGGGATTTTGGCTGAAGCTTTCTTT. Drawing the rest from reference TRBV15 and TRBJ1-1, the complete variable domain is DAMVIQNPRYQVTQFGKPVTLSCSQTLNHNVMYWYQQKSSQAPKLLFHYYDKDFNNEADTPDNFQSRRPNTSFCFLDIRSPGLGDTAMYLCATSSGTGGILAEAFFGQGTRLTVV.

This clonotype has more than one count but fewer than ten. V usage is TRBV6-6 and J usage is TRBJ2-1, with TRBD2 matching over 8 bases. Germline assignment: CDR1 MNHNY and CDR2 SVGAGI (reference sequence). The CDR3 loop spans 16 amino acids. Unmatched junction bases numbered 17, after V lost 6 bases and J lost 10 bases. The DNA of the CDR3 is TGTGCCAGCAGAAATAGCGGGAAAGCTCCTCTTCAAGAGCAGTTCTTC. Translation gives CASRNSGKAPLQEQFF.

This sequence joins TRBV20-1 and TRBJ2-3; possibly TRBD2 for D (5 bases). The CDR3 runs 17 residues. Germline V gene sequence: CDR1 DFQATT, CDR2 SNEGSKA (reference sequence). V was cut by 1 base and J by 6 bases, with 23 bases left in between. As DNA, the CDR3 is TGCAGTGCTAGAGGTGATAGGGTTGGACTCAGCCGGGATACGCAGTATTTT. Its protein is CSARGDRVGLSRDTQYF.

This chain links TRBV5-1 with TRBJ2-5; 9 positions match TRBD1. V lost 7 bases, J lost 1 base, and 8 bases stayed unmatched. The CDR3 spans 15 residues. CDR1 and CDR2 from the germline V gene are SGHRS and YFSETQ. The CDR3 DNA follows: TGCGCCAGCGCCCAACTGGGACAGGGCCAAGAGACCCAGTACTTC. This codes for CASAQLGQGQETQYF.

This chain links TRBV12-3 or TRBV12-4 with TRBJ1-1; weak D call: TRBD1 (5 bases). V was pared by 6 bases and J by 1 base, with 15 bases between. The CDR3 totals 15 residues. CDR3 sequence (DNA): TGTGCCAGCAGCCCCTTAGGGGTGGGGAACACTGAAGCTTTCTTT. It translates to CASSPLGVGNTEAFF.

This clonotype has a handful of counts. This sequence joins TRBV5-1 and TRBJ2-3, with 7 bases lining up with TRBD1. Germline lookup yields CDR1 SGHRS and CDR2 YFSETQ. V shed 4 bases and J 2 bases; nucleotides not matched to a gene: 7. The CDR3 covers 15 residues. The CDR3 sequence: CASSKPTGNTDTQYF. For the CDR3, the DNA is TGCGCCAGCAGCAAACCGACAGGGAACACAGATACGCAGTATTTT.

DNA of the CDR3: TGTGCCAGTAGTACGAACGCGGCTAGCGGGAATAGGCAGTACTTC. Translation: CASSTNAASGNRQYF. The chain couples TRBV19 to TRBJ2-5; 9 nucleotides match TRBD2. Germline V CDR1 and CDR2: LNHDA, SQIVND (reference sequence). The CDR3 consists of 15 residues. V gave up 4 bases and J gave up 11 bases; unmatched junction bases: 14.

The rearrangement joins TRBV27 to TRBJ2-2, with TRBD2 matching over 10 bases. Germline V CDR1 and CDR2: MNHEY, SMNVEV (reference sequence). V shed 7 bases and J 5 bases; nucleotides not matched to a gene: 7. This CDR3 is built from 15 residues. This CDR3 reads CASTPAGGRTGELFF. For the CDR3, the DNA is TGTGCCAGCACTCCAGCGGGGGGGAGGACCGGGGAGCTGTTTTTT.

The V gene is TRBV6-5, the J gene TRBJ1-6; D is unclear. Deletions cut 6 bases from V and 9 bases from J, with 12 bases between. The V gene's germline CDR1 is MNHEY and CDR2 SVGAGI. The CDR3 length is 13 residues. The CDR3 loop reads CASSLTDRSPLHF. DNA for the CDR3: TGTGCCAGCAGCCTTACGGACCGTTCACCCCTCCACTTT.

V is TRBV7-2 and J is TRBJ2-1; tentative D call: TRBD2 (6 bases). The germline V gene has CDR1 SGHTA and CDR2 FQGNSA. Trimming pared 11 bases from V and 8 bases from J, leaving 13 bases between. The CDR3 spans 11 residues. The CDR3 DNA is TGTGCCGTCTGGAGGGCCCATGAGCAGTTCTTC. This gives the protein CAVWRAHEQFF.

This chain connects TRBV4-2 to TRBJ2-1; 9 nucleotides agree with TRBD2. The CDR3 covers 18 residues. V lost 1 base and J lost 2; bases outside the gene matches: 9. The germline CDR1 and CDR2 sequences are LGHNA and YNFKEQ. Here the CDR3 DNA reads TGTGCCAGCAGCCAAGTCTCACTGCGCGGGGGGGCCTACAATGAGCAGTTCTTC. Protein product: CASSQVSLRGGAYNEQFF.

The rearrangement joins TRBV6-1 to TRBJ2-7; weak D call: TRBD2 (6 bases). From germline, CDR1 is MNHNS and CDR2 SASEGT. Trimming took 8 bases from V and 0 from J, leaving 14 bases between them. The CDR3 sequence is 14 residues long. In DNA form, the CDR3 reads TGTGCCAGCTCCTGGGACGGGGGCTCCTACGAGCAGTACTTC. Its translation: CASSWDGGSYEQYF.

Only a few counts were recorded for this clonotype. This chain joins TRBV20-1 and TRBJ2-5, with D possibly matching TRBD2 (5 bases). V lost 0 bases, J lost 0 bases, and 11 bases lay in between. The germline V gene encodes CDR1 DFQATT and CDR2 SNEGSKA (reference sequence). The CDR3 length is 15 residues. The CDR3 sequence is CSAREQPGNQETQYF. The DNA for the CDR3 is TGCAGTGCTAGAGAGCAGCCGGGAAACCAAGAGACCCAGTACTTC.

The CDR3 region has the DNA TGTGCCAGCAGAAACGGGGGGCGGGATGAGCAGTTCTTC. Protein: CASRNGGRDEQFF. The V call is TRBV12-3 or TRBV12-4, the J call TRBJ2-1; D possibly corresponds to TRBD2 (7 bases). Trimming removed 6 bases at V and 8 bases at J, with 14 bases between. The CDR3 contains 13 residues.

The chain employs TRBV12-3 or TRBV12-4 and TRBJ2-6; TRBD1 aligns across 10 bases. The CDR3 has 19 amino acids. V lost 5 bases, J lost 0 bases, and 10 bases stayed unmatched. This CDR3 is CASSGTWGTGASGANVLTF. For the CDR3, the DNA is TGTGCCAGCAGTGGGACTTGGGGGACAGGGGCCTCTGGGGCCAACGTCCTGACTTTC.

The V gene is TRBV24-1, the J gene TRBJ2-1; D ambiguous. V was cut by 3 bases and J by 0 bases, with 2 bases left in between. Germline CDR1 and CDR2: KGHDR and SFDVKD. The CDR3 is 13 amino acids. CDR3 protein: CATSDDSYNEQFF. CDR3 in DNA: TGTGCCACCAGTGATGACTCCTACAATGAGCAGTTCTTC.

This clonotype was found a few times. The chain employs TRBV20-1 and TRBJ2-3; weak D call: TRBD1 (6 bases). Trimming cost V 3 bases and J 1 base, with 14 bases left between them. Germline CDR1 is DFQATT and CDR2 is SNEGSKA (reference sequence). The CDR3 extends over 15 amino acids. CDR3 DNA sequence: TGCAGTGCTAGTAGGGCAGGGGACGGCACAGATACGCAGTATTTT. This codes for CSASRAGDGTDTQYF.

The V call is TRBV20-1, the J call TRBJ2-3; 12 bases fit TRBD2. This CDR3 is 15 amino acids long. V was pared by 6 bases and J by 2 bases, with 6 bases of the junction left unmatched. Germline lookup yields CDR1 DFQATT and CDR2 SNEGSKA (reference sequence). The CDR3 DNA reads TGCAGTGCATTGAGACTAGCGGGGGTCACAGATACGCAGTATTTT. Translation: CSALRLAGVTDTQYF.

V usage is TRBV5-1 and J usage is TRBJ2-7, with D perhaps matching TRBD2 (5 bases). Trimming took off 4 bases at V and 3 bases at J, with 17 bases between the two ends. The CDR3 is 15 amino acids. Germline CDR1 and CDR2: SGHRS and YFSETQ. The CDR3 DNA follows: TGCGCCAGCAGCCCCGTAGGCGGGTACGGCTACGAGCAGTACTTC. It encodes CASSPVGGYGYEQYF.

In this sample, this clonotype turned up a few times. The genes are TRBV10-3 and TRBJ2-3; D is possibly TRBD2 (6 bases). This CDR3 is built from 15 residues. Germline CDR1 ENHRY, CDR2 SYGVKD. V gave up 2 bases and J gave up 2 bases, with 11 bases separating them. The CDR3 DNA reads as TGTGCCATCAGTGAGGGGCGGGGATACACAGATACGCAGTATTTT. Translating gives CAISEGRGYTDTQYF.

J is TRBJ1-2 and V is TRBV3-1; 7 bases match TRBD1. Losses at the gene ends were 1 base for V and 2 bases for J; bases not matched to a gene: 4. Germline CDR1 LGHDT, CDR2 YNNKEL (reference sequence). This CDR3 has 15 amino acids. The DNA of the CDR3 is TGTGCCAGCAGCCAAGCGGACAGGCAGAACTATGGCTACACCTTC. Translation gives CASSQADRQNYGYTF.

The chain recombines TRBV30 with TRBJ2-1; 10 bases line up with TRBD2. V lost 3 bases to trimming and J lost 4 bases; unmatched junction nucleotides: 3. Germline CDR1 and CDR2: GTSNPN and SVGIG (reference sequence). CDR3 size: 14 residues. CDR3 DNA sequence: TGTGCCTGGAGCCTACTAGCGGGGTACAATGAGCAGTTCTTC. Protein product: CAWSLLAGYNEQFF.

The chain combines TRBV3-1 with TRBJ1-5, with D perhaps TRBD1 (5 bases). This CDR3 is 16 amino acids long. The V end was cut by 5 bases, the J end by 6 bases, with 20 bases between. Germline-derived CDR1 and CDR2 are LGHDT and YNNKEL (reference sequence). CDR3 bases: TGTGCCAGCAGCTTTTCAGCCGGGACCAGAGGTCAGCCCCAGCATTTT. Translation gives CASSFSAGTRGQPQHF.

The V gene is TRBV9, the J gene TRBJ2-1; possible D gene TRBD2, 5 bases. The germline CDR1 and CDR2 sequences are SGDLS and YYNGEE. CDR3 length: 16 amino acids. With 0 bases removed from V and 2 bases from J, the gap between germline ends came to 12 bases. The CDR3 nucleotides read TGTGCCAGCAGCGTAGCTGCGGGTAGGACCTACAATGAGCAGTTCTTC. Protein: CASSVAAGRTYNEQFF.

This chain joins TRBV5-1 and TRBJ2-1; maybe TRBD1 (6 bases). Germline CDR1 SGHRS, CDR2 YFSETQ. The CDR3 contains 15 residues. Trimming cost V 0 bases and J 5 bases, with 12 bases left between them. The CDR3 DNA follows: TGCGCCAGCAGCTTGGGGGACACCTTGGACAATGAGCAGTTCTTC. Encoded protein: CASSLGDTLDNEQFF.